The 28 T cell receptor beta chains below all came from one sample that was sequenced in a study of shared clonotypes between healthy human individuals. Generated by immunoSEQ multiplex PCR, the TCRdb table keeps only in-frame clones and is missing some. The sample lists about a million clones, around 75% occurring once. Sequencing was done on a sample of memory CD4+ T cells sorted from blood. Subset here: CD45RA-negative fraction. These receptors were taken from a man younger than 35 in good health.

The chain is built from TRBV27 and TRBJ1-5; D is undetermined. V lost 1 base, J lost 5 bases, and 12 bases lay in between. The CDR3 runs 15 residues. Germline lookup yields CDR1 MNHEY and CDR2 SMNVEV (reference sequence). The CDR3 here is CASSLYPPRDQPQHF. CDR3 sequence (DNA): TGTGCCAGCAGTTTATACCCCCCTAGGGATCAGCCCCAGCATTTT.

This clone was seen a handful of times. The chain is built from TRBV15 and TRBJ2-3, with D maybe TRBD1 (5 bases). The V end was cut by 0 bases, the J end by 8 bases, with 15 bases between. Germline V gives CDR1 LNHNV, CDR2 YYDKDF (reference sequence). The CDR3 runs 15 residues. This chain's CDR3 is CATSRDASQGGTQYF. The CDR3 region has the DNA TGTGCCACCAGCAGAGACGCCTCTCAGGGCGGTACGCAGTATTTT.

The CDR3 bases are TGTGCCAGCAGCTTGGATTTGGGAAACTATGGCTACACCTTC. Translation gives CASSLDLGNYGYTF. The chain employs TRBV5-4 and TRBJ1-2; the D is unclear. Trimming removed 0 bases at V and 2 bases at J, with 8 bases between. This CDR3 has 14 amino acids. CDR1 and CDR2 from the germline V gene are SGHNT and YYREEE (reference sequence).

The chain joins TRBV7-9 to TRBJ2-5; the D gene is possibly TRBD2 (5 bases). The V gene lost 10 bases and the J gene lost 5 bases, with 14 bases spanning the gap. The CDR3 loop spans 12 amino acids. CDR1 and CDR2 (germline): SEHNR, FQNEAQ (reference sequence). This CDR3 reads CATGPTGETQYF. DNA for the CDR3: TGTGCCACCGGACCCACGGGGGAGACCCAGTACTTC. Combining the CDR3 with reference TRBV7-9 and TRBJ2-5 gives the whole variable domain DTGVSQNPRHKITKRGQNVTFRCDPISEHNRLYWYRQTLGQGPEFLTYFQNEAQLEKSRLLSDRFSAERPKGSFSTLEIQRTEQGDSAMYLCATGPTGETQYFGPGTRLLVL.

The CDR3 sequence is CASASSGLRLDEQYF. CDR3 in DNA: TGTGCCAGCGCATCCTCGGGACTACGCCTTGACGAGCAGTACTTC. The chain has TRBV28 and TRBJ2-7; 7 bases line up with TRBD2. There are 15 residues in the CDR3. With 8 bases clipped from V and 5 bases from J, the junction kept 15 bases outside the gene matches. Germline CDR1 reads MDHEN; CDR2 reads SYDVKM. Supplemented by reference TRBV28 and TRBJ2-7, the full variable domain reads DVKVTQSSRYLVKRTGEKVFLECVQDMDHENMFWYRQDPGLGLRLIYFSYDVKMKEKGDIPEGYSVSREKKERFSLILESASTNQTSMYLCASASSGLRLDEQYFGPGTRLTVT.

This clone was seen just once. The genes are TRBV5-1 and TRBJ2-7; TRBD1 matches at 12 bases. The V gene's germline CDR1 is SGHRS and CDR2 YFSETQ. Unmatched junction bases numbered 8, after V lost 1 base and J lost 6 bases. CDR3 length equals 16 residues. The CDR3 reads CASSLRGQGAKSEQYF. The CDR3 DNA is TGCGCCAGCAGCTTGAGGGGACAGGGGGCGAAGTCCGAGCAGTACTTC.

To note about this clone: Additional DNA sequences in this sample encode the identical CDR3. The chain has TRBV18 and TRBJ1-6; the D gene is possibly TRBD1 (6 bases). Germline loops: CDR1 KGHSH, CDR2 LQKENI. V lost 1 base and J lost 10, with 11 bases in between. The CDR3 is 14 amino acids. The CDR3 sequence is CASSPQGVGSPLHF. The CDR3 DNA reads as TGTGCCAGCTCACCACAGGGGGTTGGATCACCCCTCCACTTT.

The chain joins TRBV5-4 to TRBJ1-2; TRBD1 aligns across 11 bases. Germline-derived CDR1 and CDR2 are SGHNT and YYREEE (reference sequence). V shed 4 bases, J shed 5 bases, and the junction held 7 bases outside the gene matches. The CDR3 is 15 amino acids. CDR3: CASSTGQGAWYGYTF. The CDR3 DNA reads as TGTGCCAGCAGCACTGGACAGGGGGCCTGGTATGGCTACACCTTC.

The rearrangement joins TRBV27 to TRBJ1-1; no reliable D call. Germline V gene data show CDR1 as MNHEY and CDR2 as SMNVEV (reference sequence). The CDR3 length is 15 residues. V was pared by 6 bases and J by 0 bases, with 14 bases between. The CDR3: CASSPTRRLNTEAFF. The CDR3 bases are TGTGCCAGCAGCCCGACAAGAAGGTTGAACACTGAAGCTTTCTTT.

V gene TRBV19 combines with J gene TRBJ2-5, with 9 bases that match TRBD2. CDR3 length: 15 residues. V shed 3 bases and J 5 bases; nucleotides not matched to a gene: 7. Germline loops: CDR1 LNHDA, CDR2 SQIVND (reference sequence). The DNA of the CDR3 is TGTGCCAGTAGTATTGTGCGGGGGGGCTGGGAGACCCAGTACTTC. Protein: CASSIVRGGWETQYF.

The chain joins TRBV11-1 to TRBJ1-1, with TRBD1 as a possible D gene (5 bases). The CDR3 runs to 17 residues. Between the trimmed V and J ends, which lost 5 bases and 0 bases, there was a span of 19 bases. Germline CDR1 SGHAT, CDR2 FQDESV (reference sequence). The CDR3 loop reads CASSPRGGQAMNTEAFF. CDR3 in DNA: TGTGCCAGCAGCCCAAGGGGAGGGCAGGCTATGAACACTGAAGCTTTCTTT.

The V and J genes are TRBV27 and TRBJ2-2, with a weak D call TRBD2 (5 bases). The CDR3 runs 15 residues. Germline V gene data show CDR1 as MNHEY and CDR2 as SMNVEV (reference sequence). The ends were cut back, 6 bases at V and 3 bases at J, with 14 bases in the middle. The chain's CDR3 is CASRGPGSYTGELFF. The CDR3 nucleotides read TGTGCCAGCAGGGGTCCGGGGTCTTACACCGGGGAGCTGTTTTTT.

Remarks on this clone: The same CDR3 also results from other DNA sequences found in this sample. This chain links TRBV11-2 with TRBJ2-2; D is unclear. V lost 3 bases, J lost 2 bases, and 4 bases lay in between. CDR1 is SGHAT, CDR2 FQNNGV, per germline. This CDR3 is 13 amino acids long. The CDR3 DNA reads as TGTGCCAGCAGCTTCGTAAACACCGGGGAGCTGTTTTTT. As protein: CASSFVNTGELFF.

The chain employs TRBV2 and TRBJ2-3; D is unresolved. The CDR3 totals 13 residues. V shed 3 bases and J shed 0 bases, with 4 bases lying between them. Germline CDR1 reads SNHLY; CDR2 reads FYNNEI. CDR3: CASSDPSTDTQYF. In nucleotides, the CDR3 is TGTGCCAGCAGTGATCCAAGCACAGATACGCAGTATTTT.

The table lists this clone with many counts. The chain recombines TRBV10-1 with TRBJ2-2; D ambiguous. V was trimmed by 4 bases and J by 6 bases, leaving 12 bases between them. Germline lookup yields CDR1 WNHNN and CDR2 SYGVQD (reference sequence). CDR3 length equals 14 residues. The CDR3 DNA reads TGCGCCAGCAGTGGACCGGTTAAGTCCGGGGAGCTGTTTTTT. Protein product: CASSGPVKSGELFF.

The V gene is TRBV7-9, the J gene TRBJ2-5, with 8 positions matching TRBD2. V trimming: 2 bases; J trimming: 0 bases; junction bases outside the gene matches: 2. Looked up from germline, CDR1 is SEHNR and CDR2 is FQNEAQ (reference sequence). The CDR3 has 15 amino acids. CDR3 in DNA: TGTGCCAGCAGCTTAAAAGCGGGAGACCAAGAGACCCAGTACTTC. Its protein product is CASSLKAGDQETQYF. The full variable domain, completed using reference TRBV7-9 and TRBJ2-5, is DTGVSQNPRHKITKRGQNVTFRCDPISEHNRLYWYRQTLGQGPEFLTYFQNEAQLEKSRLLSDRFSAERPKGSFSTLEIQRTEQGDSAMYLCASSLKAGDQETQYFGPGTRLLVL.

This clone was counted only a few times. The chain has TRBV5-1 and TRBJ2-1; TRBD1 matches at 8 bases. The length of the CDR3 is 14 residues. J was trimmed by 6 bases and V by 2 bases; bases with no gene match: 4. Germline V gene sequence: CDR1 SGHRS, CDR2 YFSETQ. DNA of the CDR3: TGCGCCAGCAGCTTAGGACAGGGCTTCAATGAGCAGTTCTTC. Translation: CASSLGQGFNEQFF.

V usage is TRBV13 and J usage is TRBJ2-7, with 7 nucleotides matching TRBD2. Germline CDR1 and CDR2: PRHDT and FYEKMQ (reference sequence). The CDR3 runs 15 residues. The V segment lost 1 base and the J segment 2 bases; nucleotides outside the gene matches: 5. The CDR3 here is CASSLDLADPYEQYF. CDR3 DNA: TGTGCCAGCAGCTTAGATCTAGCGGACCCCTACGAGCAGTACTTC.

The V gene is TRBV5-1, the J gene TRBJ2-5; 11 nucleotides line up with TRBD2. The CDR3 is 12 residues long. CDR1 and CDR2 from the germline V gene are SGHRS and YFSETQ. V lost 2 bases, J lost 13 bases, and 4 bases stayed unmatched. CDR3 sequence: CASSLPGLAVYF. In nucleotides, the CDR3 is TGCGCCAGCAGCTTACCGGGACTAGCGGTGTACTTC.

J is TRBJ1-1 and V is TRBV29-1; 7 bases are a match to TRBD1. Germline CDR1 reads SQVTM; CDR2 reads ANQGSEA. Trimming removed 4 bases from V and 7 bases from J; junction bases left unmatched: 15. The CDR3 totals 15 residues. CDR3 amino acids: CSVGDSGVKRGEAFF. In DNA, the CDR3 is TGCAGCGTTGGGGACAGTGGAGTAAAAAGAGGTGAAGCTTTCTTT.

The CDR3 loop reads CASSPGPGDTQYF. For the CDR3, the DNA is TGTGCCAGTAGCCCCGGCCCAGGGGATACGCAGTATTTT. The gene calls are TRBV19 and TRBJ2-3, with D possibly matching TRBD1 (5 bases). Germline V gene sequence: CDR1 LNHDA, CDR2 SQIVND (reference sequence). The CDR3 is 13 amino acids. V lost 6 bases to trimming and J lost 6 bases, with 13 bases between them.

The chain is built from TRBV7-3 and TRBJ2-6; D is undetermined. Trimming shortened V by 5 bases and J by 2 bases, and 13 bases separated the two germline ends. The CDR3 spans 16 residues. CDR1 is SGHTA, CDR2 FQGTGA, per germline. The chain's CDR3 is CASSPFLGPGANVLTF. DNA of the CDR3: TGTGCCAGCAGCCCCTTTTTAGGGCCTGGGGCCAACGTCCTGACTTTC.

The rearrangement uses TRBV21-1 and TRBJ2-7. TRBV21-1 is annotated as a pseudogene. CDR3 length: 10 amino acids. The CDR3 DNA follows: TGTGCCAGCGGTTACTACGAGCAGTACTTC. The encoded protein is CASGYYEQYF.

The V call is TRBV12-1, the J call TRBJ2-7; TRBD1 is the table's D call, not checked against the DNA. TRBV12-1 is labeled a pseudogene. The CDR3 contains 13 residues. CDR3 protein: CASSIHTSYEQYF. CDR3 DNA sequence: TGTGCCAGCAGCATCCACACCTCCTACGAGCAGTACTTC.

The J gene is TRBJ2-3, the V gene TRBV5-1; D is uncertain. Between the trimmed V and J ends, which lost 5 bases and 2 bases, there was a span of 12 bases. CDR3 length equals 14 residues. From germline, CDR1 is SGHRS and CDR2 YFSETQ. The CDR3 sequence is CASSPNYPTDTQYF. The CDR3 nucleotides read TGCGCCAGCAGTCCAAACTACCCCACAGATACGCAGTATTTT. Full variable domain (rest looked up from reference TRBV5-1 and TRBJ2-3): KAGVTQTPRYLIKTRGQQVTLSCSPISGHRSVSWYQQTPGQGLQFLFEYFSETQRNKGNFPGRFSGRQFSNSRSEMNVSTLELGDSALYLCASSPNYPTDTQYFGPGTRLTVL.

Concerning this clone: This sample also contains other DNA sequences that code for the same CDR3. The rearrangement links TRBV9 to TRBJ2-3; D is undetermined. The CDR3 extends over 11 amino acids. Looked up from germline, CDR1 is SGDLS and CDR2 is YYNGEE. V gave up 3 bases and J gave up 8 bases, with 7 bases separating them. The CDR3 DNA sequence: TGTGCCAGCAGCGCCCTTGGTACGCAGTATTTT. This sequence encodes CASSALGTQYF.

This clone was picked up a small number of times. V and J are TRBV18 and TRBJ2-5; D is unclear. V lost 3 bases and J 5 bases, leaving 10 bases between the germline ends. The CDR3 extends over 13 amino acids. The germline V gene has CDR1 KGHSH and CDR2 LQKENI. The CDR3 protein is CASSPSSLETQYF. CDR3 DNA: TGTGCCAGCTCACCGTCTTCACTGGAGACCCAGTACTTC.

The V and J genes are TRBV5-4 and TRBJ2-7, with 9 positions matching TRBD1. The CDR3 is made up of 15 amino acids. Germline CDR1 SGHNT, CDR2 YYREEE (reference sequence). V dropped 0 bases and J dropped 0; count of bases not matched to a gene: 1. CDR3 amino acids: CASSLGQGDSYEQYF. CDR3 bases: TGTGCCAGCAGCTTGGGACAGGGGGACTCCTACGAGCAGTACTTC.